This TCR beta chain was identified during a study of T-cell reconstitution after alpha-beta-depleted transplantation in children. V dropped 6 bases and J dropped 0 bases, with 14 bases sitting between them. Germline values: CDR1 DFQATT, CDR2 SNEGSKA (reference sequence). The CDR3 is 14 amino acids. This sample's TCRbeta library carried unique molecular identifier barcodes. TCRdb used MiXCR to reprocess the PCR reads, holding one entry per CDR3 protein. The sample contains roughly 590,000 distinct CDR3 sequences, 16% of which appear only once. In its sample, this clonotype was seen many times. The genes are TRBV20-1 and TRBJ1-1; D gene uncertain. This TCR was recovered from a human donor who donated a stem cell graft to a child with acute myeloid leukemia. The starting material was PBMCs from the stem cell graft donor, obtained from the stem cell graft. The CDR3 here is CSAELHSMNTEAFF. The CDR3 bases are TGCAGTGCGGAGCTCCACAGTATGAACACTGAAGCTTTCTTT.